This T cell receptor beta chain was found in a study of T cells in Graves' hyperthyroidism and ophthalmopathy. Per germline, CDR1 SGHRS and CDR2 YFSETQ. The CDR3 is 14 amino acids. Regions amplified from RNA transcripts were the TCR beta CDR3 regions. First-round RT-PCR of the TCR CDR3 relied on the HTBI primer set. TCRdb independently ran MiXCR on the multiplex PCR reads; one entry per CDR3 protein. The data contain over 650,000 distinct CDR3 sequences, just under 45% of them singletons. Study-level results: Ophthalmopathy, which appeared later, was predicted by the model a median around 6.5 months before onset. Most thyroid clonotypes expanded above 0.001 were also detected in blood.

This clonotype was seen more than once but under ten times. Its cognate antigen is unknown. The junction and the germline gene differ at one end; a read error may be behind it. The rearrangement links TRBV5-1 to TRBJ1-1; unclear D gene. The sample was peripheral blood or thyroid tissue (not recorded which). This receptor was identified in an adult man with Graves' disease, either hyperthyroidism or ophthalmopathy (not recorded which). CDR3 protein: CASSQPTLGPEAFF. For the CDR3, the DNA is TGTGCCAGCAGCCAGCCAACGTTGGGTCCTGAAGCTTTCTTT.